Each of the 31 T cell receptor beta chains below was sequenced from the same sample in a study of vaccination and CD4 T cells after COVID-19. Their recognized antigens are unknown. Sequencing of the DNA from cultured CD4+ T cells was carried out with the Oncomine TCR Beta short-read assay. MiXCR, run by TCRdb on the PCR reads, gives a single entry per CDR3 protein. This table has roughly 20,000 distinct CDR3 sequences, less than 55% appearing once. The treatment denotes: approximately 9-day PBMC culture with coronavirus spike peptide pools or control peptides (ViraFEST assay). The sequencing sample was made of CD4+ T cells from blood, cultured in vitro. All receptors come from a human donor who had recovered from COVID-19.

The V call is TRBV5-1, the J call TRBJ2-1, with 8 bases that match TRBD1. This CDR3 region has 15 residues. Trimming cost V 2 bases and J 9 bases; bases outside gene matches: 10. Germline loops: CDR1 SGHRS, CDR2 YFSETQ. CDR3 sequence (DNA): TGCGCCAGCAGCTTACAGGCAGGGGGCTTAGGTGAGCAGTTCTTC. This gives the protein CASSLQAGGLGEQFF.

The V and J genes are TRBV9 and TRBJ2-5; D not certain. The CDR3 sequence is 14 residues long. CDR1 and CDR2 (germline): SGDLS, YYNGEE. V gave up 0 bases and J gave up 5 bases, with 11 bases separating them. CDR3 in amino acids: CASSVARLGETQYF. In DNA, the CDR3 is TGTGCCAGCAGCGTAGCTAGGCTAGGGGAGACCCAGTACTTC.

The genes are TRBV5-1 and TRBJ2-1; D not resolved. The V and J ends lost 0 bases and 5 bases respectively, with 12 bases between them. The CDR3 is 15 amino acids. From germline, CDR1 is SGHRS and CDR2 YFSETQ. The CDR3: CASSLGGKANNEQFF. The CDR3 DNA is TGCGCCAGCAGCTTGGGCGGTAAGGCCAACAATGAGCAGTTCTTC.

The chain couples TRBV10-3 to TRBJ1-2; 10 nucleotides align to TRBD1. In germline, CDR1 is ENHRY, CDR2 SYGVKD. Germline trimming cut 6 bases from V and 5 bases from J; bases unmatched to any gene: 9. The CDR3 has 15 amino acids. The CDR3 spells CAIRRQGAAVYGYTF. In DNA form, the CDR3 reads TGTGCCATCAGGCGACAGGGGGCTGCCGTGTATGGCTACACCTTC.

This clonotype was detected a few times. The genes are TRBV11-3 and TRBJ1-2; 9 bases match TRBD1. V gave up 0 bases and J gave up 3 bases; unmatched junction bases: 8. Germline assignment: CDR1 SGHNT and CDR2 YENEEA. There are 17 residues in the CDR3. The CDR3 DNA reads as TGTGCCAGCAGCTTAGATCGGGGGACAGGGAATCACTATGGCTACACCTTC. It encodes CASSLDRGTGNHYGYTF. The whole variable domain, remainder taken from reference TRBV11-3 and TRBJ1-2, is EAGVVQSPRYKIIEKKQPVAFWCNPISGHNTLYWYLQNLGQGPELLIRYENEEAVDDSQLPKDRFSAERLKGVDSTLKIQPAELGDSAVYLCASSLDRGTGNHYGYTFGSGTRLTVV.

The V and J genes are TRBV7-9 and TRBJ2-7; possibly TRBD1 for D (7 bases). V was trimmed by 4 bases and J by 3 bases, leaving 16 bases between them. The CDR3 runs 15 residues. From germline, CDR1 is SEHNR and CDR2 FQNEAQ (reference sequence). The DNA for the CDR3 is TGTGCCAGCAGCTCGCCAGGGGGGATCCTCTACGAGCAGTACTTC. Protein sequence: CASSSPGGILYEQYF.

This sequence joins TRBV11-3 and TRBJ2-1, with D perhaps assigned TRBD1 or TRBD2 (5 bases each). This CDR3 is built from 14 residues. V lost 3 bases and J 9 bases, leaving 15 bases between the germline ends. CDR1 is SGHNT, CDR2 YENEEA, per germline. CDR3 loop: CASSLSEGTGEQFF. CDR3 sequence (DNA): TGTGCCAGCAGCTTGTCTGAGGGAACAGGTGAGCAGTTCTTC.

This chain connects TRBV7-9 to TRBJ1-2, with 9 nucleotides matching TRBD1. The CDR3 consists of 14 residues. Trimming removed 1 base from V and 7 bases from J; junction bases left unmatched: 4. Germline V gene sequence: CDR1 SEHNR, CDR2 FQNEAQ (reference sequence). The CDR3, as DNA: TGTGCCAGCAGCTTAGAGGGACAGGGATTTGGCTACACCTTC. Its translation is CASSLEGQGFGYTF. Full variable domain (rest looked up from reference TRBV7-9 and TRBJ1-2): DTGVSQNPRHKITKRGQNVTFRCDPISEHNRLYWYRQTLGQGPEFLTYFQNEAQLEKSRLLSDRFSAERPKGSFSTLEIQRTEQGDSAMYLCASSLEGQGFGYTFGSGTRLTVV.

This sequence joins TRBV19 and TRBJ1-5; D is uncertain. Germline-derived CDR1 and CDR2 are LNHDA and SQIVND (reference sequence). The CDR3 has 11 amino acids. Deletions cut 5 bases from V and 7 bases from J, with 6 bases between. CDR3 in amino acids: CASSAGQPQHF. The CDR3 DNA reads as TGTGCCAGTAGTGCGGGCCAGCCCCAGCATTTT.

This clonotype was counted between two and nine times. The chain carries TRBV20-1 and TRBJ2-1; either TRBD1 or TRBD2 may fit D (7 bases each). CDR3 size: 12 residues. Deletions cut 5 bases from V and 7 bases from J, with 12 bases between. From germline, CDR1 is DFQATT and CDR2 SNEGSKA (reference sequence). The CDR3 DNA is TGCAGTGCTGTGCAGGGGGGGAATGAGCAGTTCTTC. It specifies CSAVQGGNEQFF.

In DNA, the CDR3 is TGTGCCTGGAGTGTAAGGGTAGGGTACGAGCAGTACTTC. Amino acids: CAWSVRVGYEQYF. The V gene is TRBV30, the J gene TRBJ2-7; D call uncertain. CDR1 GTSNPN and CDR2 SVGIG come from the germline V gene (reference sequence). V shed 0 bases and J shed 4 bases, with 10 bases lying between them. This CDR3 is 13 amino acids long.

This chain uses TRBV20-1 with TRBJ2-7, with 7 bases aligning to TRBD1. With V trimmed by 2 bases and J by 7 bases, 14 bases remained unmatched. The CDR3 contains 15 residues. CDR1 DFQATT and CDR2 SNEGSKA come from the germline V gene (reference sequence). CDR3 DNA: TGCAGTGCTAGACCCCATCAAGGACAGGACTTAGAGCAGTACTTC. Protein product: CSARPHQGQDLEQYF.

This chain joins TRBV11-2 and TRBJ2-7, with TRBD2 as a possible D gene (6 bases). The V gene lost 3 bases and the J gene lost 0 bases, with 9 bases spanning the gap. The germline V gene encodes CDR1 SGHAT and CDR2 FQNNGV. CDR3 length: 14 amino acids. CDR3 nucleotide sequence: TGTGCCAGCAGCTTGGAGGGTTTCTCCTACGAGCAGTACTTC. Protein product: CASSLEGFSYEQYF. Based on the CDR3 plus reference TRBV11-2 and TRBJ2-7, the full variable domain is EAGVAQSPRYKIIEKRQSVAFWCNPISGHATLYWYQQILGQGPKLLIQFQNNGVVDDSQLPKDRFSAERLKGVDSTLKIQPAKLEDSAVYLCASSLEGFSYEQYFGPGTRLTVT.

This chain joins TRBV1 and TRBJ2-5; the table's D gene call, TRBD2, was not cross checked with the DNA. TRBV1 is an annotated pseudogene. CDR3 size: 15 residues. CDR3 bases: TGCACCAGCAGCGCTAGCGGGGGGGTCCAAGAGACCCAGTACTTC. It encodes CTSSASGGVQETQYF.

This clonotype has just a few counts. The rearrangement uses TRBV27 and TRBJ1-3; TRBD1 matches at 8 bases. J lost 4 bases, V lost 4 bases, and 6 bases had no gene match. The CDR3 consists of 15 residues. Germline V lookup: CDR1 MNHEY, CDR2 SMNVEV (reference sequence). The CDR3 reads CASSSLRGLGNTIYF. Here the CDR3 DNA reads TGTGCCAGCAGTTCCCTCAGGGGGCTGGGAAACACCATATATTTT.

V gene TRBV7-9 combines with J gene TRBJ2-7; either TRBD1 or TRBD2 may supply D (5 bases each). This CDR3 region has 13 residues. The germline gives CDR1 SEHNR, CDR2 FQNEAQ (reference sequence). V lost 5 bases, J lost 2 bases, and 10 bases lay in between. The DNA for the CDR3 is TGTGCCAGCAGCCCGGGACGGCCCTACGAGCAGTACTTC. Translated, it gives CASSPGRPYEQYF.

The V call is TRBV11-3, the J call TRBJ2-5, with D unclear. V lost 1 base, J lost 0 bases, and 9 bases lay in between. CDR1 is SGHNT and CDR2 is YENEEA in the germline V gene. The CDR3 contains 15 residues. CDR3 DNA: TGTGCCAGCAGCTTAGGCTCCCAGTACCAAGAGACCCAGTACTTC. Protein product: CASSLGSQYQETQYF.

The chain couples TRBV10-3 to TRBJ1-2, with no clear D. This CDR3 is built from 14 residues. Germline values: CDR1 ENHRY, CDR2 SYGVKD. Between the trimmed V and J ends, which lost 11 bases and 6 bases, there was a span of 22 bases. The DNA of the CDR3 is TGTGCCGCCCTAGGCCCCCGAGTGTCAGATGGCTACACCTTC. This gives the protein CAALGPRVSDGYTF.

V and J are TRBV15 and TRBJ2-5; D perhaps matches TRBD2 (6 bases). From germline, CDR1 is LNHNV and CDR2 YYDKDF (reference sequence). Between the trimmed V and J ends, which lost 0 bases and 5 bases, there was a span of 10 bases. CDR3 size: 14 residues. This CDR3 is CATSRDKRAETQYF. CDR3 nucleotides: TGTGCCACCAGCAGAGACAAGCGGGCGGAGACCCAGTACTTC.

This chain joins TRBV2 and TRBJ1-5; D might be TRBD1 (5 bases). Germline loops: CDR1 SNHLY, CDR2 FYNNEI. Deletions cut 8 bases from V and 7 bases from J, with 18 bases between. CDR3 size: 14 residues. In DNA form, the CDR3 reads TGTGCCAGCCTTATCGCCCAGGGACGACAGCCCCAGCATTTT. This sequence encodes CASLIAQGRQPQHF.

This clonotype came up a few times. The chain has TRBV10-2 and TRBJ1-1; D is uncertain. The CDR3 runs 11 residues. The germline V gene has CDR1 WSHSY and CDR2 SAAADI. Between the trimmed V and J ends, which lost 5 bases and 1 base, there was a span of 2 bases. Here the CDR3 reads CASSQNTEAFF. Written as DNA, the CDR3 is TGCGCCAGCAGTCAGAACACTGAAGCTTTCTTT.

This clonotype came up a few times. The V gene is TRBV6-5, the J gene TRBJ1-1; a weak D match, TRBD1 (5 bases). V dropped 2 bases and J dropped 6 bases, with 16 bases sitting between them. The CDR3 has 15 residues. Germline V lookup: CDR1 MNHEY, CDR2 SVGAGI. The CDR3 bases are TGTGCCAGCAGTTACACACCCGGGACGGTGTCTGAAGCTTTCTTT. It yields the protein CASSYTPGTVSEAFF.

The CDR3: CASSLAWDRGNEKLFF. The CDR3 DNA reads TGTGCCAGCAGCTTAGCGTGGGACAGGGGGAATGAAAAACTGTTTTTT. This chain links TRBV7-9 with TRBJ1-4; 11 bases match TRBD1. Germline assignment: CDR1 SEHNR and CDR2 FQNEAQ (reference sequence). CDR3 length: 16 residues. V gave up 0 bases and J gave up 5 bases; unmatched junction bases: 2.

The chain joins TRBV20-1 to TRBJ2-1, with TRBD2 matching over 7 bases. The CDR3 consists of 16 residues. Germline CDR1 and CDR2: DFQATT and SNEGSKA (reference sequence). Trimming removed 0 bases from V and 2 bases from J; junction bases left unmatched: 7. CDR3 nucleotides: TGCAGTGCTAGAGATCGTGCGGGAGCACCCTACAATGAGCAGTTCTTC. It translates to CSARDRAGAPYNEQFF.

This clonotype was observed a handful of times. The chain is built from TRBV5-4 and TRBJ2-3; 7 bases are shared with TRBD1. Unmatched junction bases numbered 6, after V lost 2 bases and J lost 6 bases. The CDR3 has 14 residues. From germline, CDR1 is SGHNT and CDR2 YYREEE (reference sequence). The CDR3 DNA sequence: TGTGCCAGCAGCTTTCGGACAGGTTCGGATACGCAGTATTTT. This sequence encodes CASSFRTGSDTQYF.

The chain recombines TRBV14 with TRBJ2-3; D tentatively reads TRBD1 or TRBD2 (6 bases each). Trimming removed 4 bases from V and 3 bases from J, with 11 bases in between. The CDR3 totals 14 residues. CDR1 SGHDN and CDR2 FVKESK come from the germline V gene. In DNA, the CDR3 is TGTGCCAGCAGCCCGGGGGCAGGGACAGATACGCAGTATTTT. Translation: CASSPGAGTDTQYF.

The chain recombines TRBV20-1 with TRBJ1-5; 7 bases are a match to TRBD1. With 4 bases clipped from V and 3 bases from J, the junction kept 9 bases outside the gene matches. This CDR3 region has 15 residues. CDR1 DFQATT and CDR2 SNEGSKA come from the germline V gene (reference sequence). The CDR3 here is CSAISTGQLNQPQHF. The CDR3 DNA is TGCAGTGCTATATCAACGGGACAGCTCAATCAGCCCCAGCATTTT.

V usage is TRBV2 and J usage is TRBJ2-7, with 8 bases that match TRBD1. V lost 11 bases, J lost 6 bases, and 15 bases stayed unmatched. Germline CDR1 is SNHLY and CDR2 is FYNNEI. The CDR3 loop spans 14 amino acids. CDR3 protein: CAVRETGGIGEQYF. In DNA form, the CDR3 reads TGTGCCGTAAGAGAAACAGGGGGAATAGGCGAGCAGTACTTC.

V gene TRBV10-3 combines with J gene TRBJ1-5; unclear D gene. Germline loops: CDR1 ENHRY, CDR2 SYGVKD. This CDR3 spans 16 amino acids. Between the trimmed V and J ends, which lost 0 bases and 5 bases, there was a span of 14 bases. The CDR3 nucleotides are TGTGCCATCAGTGAGTCACGAGGAATTGGTCATCAGCCCCAGCATTTT. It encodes CAISESRGIGHQPQHF.

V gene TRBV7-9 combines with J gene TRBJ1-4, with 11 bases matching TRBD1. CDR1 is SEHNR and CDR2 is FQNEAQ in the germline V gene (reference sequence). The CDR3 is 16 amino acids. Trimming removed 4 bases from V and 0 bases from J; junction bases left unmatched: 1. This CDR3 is CASSSGQGATNEKLFF. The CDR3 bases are TGTGCCAGCAGCTCGGGACAGGGGGCAACTAATGAAAAACTGTTTTTT.

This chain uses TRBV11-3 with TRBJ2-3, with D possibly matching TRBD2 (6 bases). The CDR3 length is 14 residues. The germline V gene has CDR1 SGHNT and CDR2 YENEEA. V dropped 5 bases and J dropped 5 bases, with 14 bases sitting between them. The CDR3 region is CASSKGLVQDTQYF. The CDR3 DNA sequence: TGTGCCAGCAGCAAGGGACTCGTACAAGATACGCAGTATTTT.